This TCR beta chain is from a study of cytomegalovirus exposure and HLA in healthy donors. This clone was seen only once. The repertoire was sequenced with immunoSEQ multiplex PCR; TCRdb's copy has only in-frame clones and lacks some. The sample gives 150,000 to 200,000 clones, more than 70% of which show up once; around 1.6% is in the top ten. Trimming took 1 base from V and 0 from J; bases not matched to a gene: 2. Germline V gene data show CDR1 as SGHNT and CDR2 as YYREEE (reference sequence). The CDR3 consists of 17 residues. The chain joins TRBV5-4 to TRBJ2-1; 12 bases line up with TRBD2. Source material: PBMCs. The origin of this receptor is a woman aged 18-29 years in good health and CMV-seronegative. This chain's CDR3 is CASSLTSGGSSYNEQFF. For the CDR3, the DNA is TGTGCCAGCAGCTTGACTAGCGGGGGGAGCTCCTACAATGAGCAGTTCTTC.